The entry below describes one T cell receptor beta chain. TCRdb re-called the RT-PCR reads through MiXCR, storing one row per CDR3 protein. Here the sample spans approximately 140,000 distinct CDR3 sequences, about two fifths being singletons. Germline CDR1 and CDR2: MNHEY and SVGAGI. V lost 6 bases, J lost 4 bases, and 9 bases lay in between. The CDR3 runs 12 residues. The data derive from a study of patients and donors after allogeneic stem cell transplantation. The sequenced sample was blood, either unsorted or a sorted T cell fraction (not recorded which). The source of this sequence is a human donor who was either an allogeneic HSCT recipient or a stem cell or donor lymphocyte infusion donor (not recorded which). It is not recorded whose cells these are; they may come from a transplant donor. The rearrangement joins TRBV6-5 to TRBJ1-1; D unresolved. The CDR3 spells CASSDDGTEAFF. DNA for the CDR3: TGTGCCAGCAGCGATGACGGCACTGAAGCTTTCTTT.